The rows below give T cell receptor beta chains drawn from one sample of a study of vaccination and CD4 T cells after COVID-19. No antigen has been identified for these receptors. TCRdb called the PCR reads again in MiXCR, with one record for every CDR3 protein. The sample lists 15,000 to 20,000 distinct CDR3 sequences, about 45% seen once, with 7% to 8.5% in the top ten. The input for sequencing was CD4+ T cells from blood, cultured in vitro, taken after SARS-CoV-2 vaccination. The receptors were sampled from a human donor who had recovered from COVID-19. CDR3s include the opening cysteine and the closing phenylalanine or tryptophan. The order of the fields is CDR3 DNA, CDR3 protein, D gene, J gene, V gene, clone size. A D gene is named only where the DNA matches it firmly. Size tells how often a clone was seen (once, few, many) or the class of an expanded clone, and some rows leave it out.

TGTGCCAGCAGTTACAATTCAGGGGTAGGGGAGCTGTTTTTT | CASSYNSGVGELFF | NA | TRBJ2-2 | TRBV6-5 | NA
TGTGCCAGCAGCCTCGACATGAACAATGAGCAGTTCTTC | CASSLDMNNEQFF | NA | TRBJ2-1 | TRBV7-9 | NA
TGTGCCAGCAGCCTGGTTCGCGGACAGGGGGATGGCTACACCTTC | CASSLVRGQGDGYTF | TRBD1 | TRBJ1-2 | TRBV5-4 | NA
TGTGCCACCCGATGGGAGCAGCCCAATTCACCCCTCCACTTT | CATRWEQPNSPLHF | NA | TRBJ1-6 | TRBV10-3 | few
TGCAGTGCTTCCCCAGGAAGATGGGCCTACGAGCAGTACTTC | CSASPGRWAYEQYF | NA | TRBJ2-7 | TRBV20-1 | NA
TGTGCCAGCCGATCGTCGGGACCCCCTAACTATGGCTACACCTTC | CASRSSGPPNYGYTF | NA | TRBJ1-2 | TRBV19 | few
TGCAGTGCTCTTACAGGGAGTTACGAGCAGTACTTC | CSALTGSYEQYF | NA | TRBJ2-7 | TRBV20-1 | NA
TGTGCCAGCAGCTTGCGCTCCTTATCACCCCTCCACTTT | CASSLRSLSPLHF | NA | TRBJ1-6 | TRBV11-2 | NA
TGTGCCATCAGTGAGTCTTTGGGACAGGGGGACGAGACCCAGTACTTC | CAISESLGQGDETQYF | TRBD1 | TRBJ2-5 | TRBV10-3 | NA
TGTGCCAGCAGCTTATTCCCCAGTGGCGGGGAGCTGTTTTTT | CASSLFPSGGELFF | NA | TRBJ2-2 | TRBV7-2 | few
TGTGCCAGCAGCCCACCACCGGGGGGTTCGGAAGAGACCCAGTACTTC | CASSPPPGGSEETQYF | TRBD2 | TRBJ2-5 | TRBV11-3 | few
TGTGCCAGCAGCTCCAATCAGGGGGGATTGGGTGGCTACACCTTC | CASSSNQGGLGGYTF | TRBD1 | TRBJ1-2 | TRBV7-2 | NA
TGTGCCAGCAGCTTGGCTGTGACTAGCCAAGAGACCCAGTACTTC | CASSLAVTSQETQYF | NA | TRBJ2-5 | TRBV5-6 | NA
TGCAGTGCTAGAGATGAGGGGCCGCGGGCCACTGAAGCTTTCTTT | CSARDEGPRATEAFF | NA | TRBJ1-1 | TRBV20-1 | few
TGCAGTGCTTCACCTTTAGGGCGGGGGCCGACAGATACGCAGTATTTT | CSASPLGRGPTDTQYF | NA | TRBJ2-3 | TRBV20-1 | NA
TGTGCCAGCAGTAGTCTCCCGGGACAGGGGGATTGGGCCACTGAAGCTTTCTTT | CASSSLPGQGDWATEAFF | TRBD1 | TRBJ1-1 | TRBV27 | few
TGTGCCAGCAGCAAAGCTTCACAGGGGGCCGGCGATGGCTACACCTTC | CASSKASQGAGDGYTF | NA | TRBJ1-2 | TRBV21-1 | few